These 9 T cell receptor beta chains were all obtained from the same sample, sequenced in a study of CD8 T cells in ankylosing spondylitis. TCRdb analysed the 5' RACE reads with MiXCR anew, one entry per CDR3 protein. The table lists a few hundred thousand distinct CDR3 sequences, 20% to 25% of them singletons, with 16% in the top ten. These receptors' targets are unknown. Findings of the study overall: Typical of ankylosing spondylitis blood, it appeared, was a TCR beta motif of eight highly homologous variants.

The sequencing sample was made of blood, either unsorted or a sorted T cell fraction (not recorded which). All receptors derive from a male donor with ankylosing spondylitis.

The rearrangement uses TRBV5-1 and TRBJ2-5, with D uncertain. CDR3 size: 13 residues. Trimming stripped 4 bases from V and 5 bases from J, with 12 bases between. Germline V gives CDR1 SGHRS, CDR2 YFSETQ. The CDR3 bases are TGCGCCAGCAGCACCGGAGTTCGGGAGACCCAGTACTTC. This sequence encodes CASSTGVRETQYF.

This clonotype was recorded at least ten times. The chain combines TRBV20-1 with TRBJ2-7, with D unclear. V was clipped by 3 bases and J by 3 bases, with 6 bases between them. The CDR3 length is 11 residues. Germline CDR1 is DFQATT and CDR2 is SNEGSKA (reference sequence). In DNA form, the CDR3 reads TGCAGTGCTAGGACAAGCTACGAGCAGTACTTC. Residues: CSARTSYEQYF.

The chain combines TRBV28 with TRBJ2-7; a possible D gene is TRBD1 (5 bases). V lost 3 bases and J lost 1, with 13 bases in between. Germline-derived CDR1 and CDR2 are MDHEN and SYDVKM. The CDR3 is made up of 15 amino acids. The CDR3: CASSFWEGVSYEQYF. DNA of the CDR3: TGTGCCAGCAGTTTTTGGGAAGGGGTATCCTACGAGCAGTACTTC.

The chain employs TRBV5-1 and TRBJ1-1, with D maybe TRBD1 (5 bases). V lost 5 bases to trimming and J lost 0 bases, with 11 bases between them. Germline V gene data show CDR1 as SGHRS and CDR2 as YFSETQ. This CDR3 contains 14 residues. CDR3 DNA sequence: TGCGCCAGCAGACCCAGGGCCCTGAACACTGAAGCTTTCTTT. This translates into CASRPRALNTEAFF. Full variable domain (outside the CDR3, taken from reference TRBV5-1 and TRBJ1-1): KAGVTQTPRYLIKTRGQQVTLSCSPISGHRSVSWYQQTPGQGLQFLFEYFSETQRNKGNFPGRFSGRQFSNSRSEMNVSTLELGDSALYLCASRPRALNTEAFFGQGTRLTVV.

The chain couples TRBV4-3 to TRBJ2-3; 13 nucleotides align to TRBD2. Germline trimming cut 1 base from V and 4 bases from J; bases unmatched to any gene: 5. The length of the CDR3 is 17 residues. Germline values: CDR1 LGHNA, CDR2 YSLEER. CDR3 coding DNA: TGCGCCAGCAGCCAAGCTCGGACTAGCGGGAGTTCAGATACGCAGTATTTT. It specifies CASSQARTSGSSDTQYF.

This clonotype came up a few times. The chain couples TRBV28 to TRBJ2-7; the D gene is possibly TRBD1 (6 bases). Germline CDR1 MDHEN, CDR2 SYDVKM. This CDR3 is built from 12 residues. The ends were cut back, 6 bases at V and 5 bases at J, with 11 bases in the middle. The CDR3 sequence is CASRPQGHEQYF. CDR3 DNA: TGTGCCAGCAGGCCACAGGGTCACGAGCAGTACTTC.

The V gene is TRBV21-1, the J gene TRBJ2-7; the listed D gene, TRBD2, was not tested against the DNA. TRBV21-1 is deemed a pseudogene. The CDR3 totals 20 residues. The CDR3 bases are TGTGCCAGCAGCAAAGTCTCCACAGTGAGACTAGCGGGAGGGGCCTACGAGCAGTACTTC. Protein: CASSKVSTVRLAGGAYEQYF.

This rearrangement joins TRBV11-3 to TRBJ2-1, with D unresolved. The CDR3 covers 14 residues. CDR1 and CDR2 (germline): SGHNT, YENEEA. The V gene lost 3 bases and the J gene lost 5 bases, with 11 bases spanning the gap. CDR3: CASSFLVLNNEQFF. The CDR3 DNA reads as TGTGCCAGCAGCTTTCTGGTCCTAAACAATGAGCAGTTCTTC. The full variable domain, completed using reference TRBV11-3 and TRBJ2-1, is EAGVVQSPRYKIIEKKQPVAFWCNPISGHNTLYWYLQNLGQGPELLIRYENEEAVDDSQLPKDRFSAERLKGVDSTLKIQPAELGDSAVYLCASSFLVLNNEQFFGPGTRLTVL.

The chain is built from TRBV3-1 and TRBJ2-2; D gene uncertain. The germline V and J ends were trimmed by 6 bases and 0 bases, with 17 bases remaining between them. Germline V CDR1 and CDR2: LGHDT, YNNKEL (reference sequence). The CDR3 runs to 17 residues. The CDR3 sequence is CASRLMGRSPNTGELFF. The CDR3 DNA follows: TGTGCCAGCAGACTTATGGGCAGGTCCCCGAACACCGGGGAGCTGTTTTTT.